The text below deals with one TCR beta chain. Its antigen is unknown. V shed 3 bases and J 3 bases; nucleotides not matched to a gene: 3. Germline CDR1 reads SGHDN; CDR2 reads FVKESK. This CDR3 is built from 16 residues. The data stem from a study of T cell responses to AZD1222 COVID-19 vaccine. Whole-study results and caveats: Close to half of all spike-specific TCRs reportedly target regions of the variants that are unmutated. Just 5 or 6 AZD1222 recipients tested seropositive at baseline. Donors were mostly white British, more females; clonal diversity possibly underestimated. Spike was spanned by vaccine-associated CD4 TCRs, which were dominant at 160-218 and 743-854.

The method was immunoSEQ multiplex PCR; TCRdb's version includes in-frame clones alone and lacks a portion of them. The repertoire includes under 95,000 clones, roughly 85% of them detected once, and under 9% sits in the top ten. The chain combines TRBV14 with TRBJ2-2; 11 bases map to TRBD2. The sample consisted of peripheral blood, taken on day 0 of AZD1222 vaccination. This receptor was taken from an adult in good health. The CDR3 loop is CASSQTSGIYTGELFF. Here the CDR3 DNA reads TGTGCCAGCAGCCAGACTAGCGGGATTTACACCGGGGAGCTGTTTTTT.